The 32 T cell receptor beta chains below come from one sample, sequenced in a study of blood T cell repertoires in COVID-19. Libraries were prepared by immunoSEQ multiplex PCR; TCRdb keeps only in-frame clonotypes and omits some of them. The sample records about 270,000 clones, approximately 89% being singletons. The sequencing input was peripheral blood. The receptor source for this set is a man in his forties or fifties with active or convalescent COVID-19.

J is TRBJ1-5 and V is TRBV19, with D possibly TRBD1 on 5 matching bases. Germline values: CDR1 LNHDA, CDR2 SQIVND (reference sequence). V dropped 7 bases and J dropped 3 bases, with 13 bases sitting between them. This CDR3 has 14 amino acids. DNA for the CDR3: TGTGCCAGTACTTCCCCAGGGAACAATCAGCCCCAGCATTTT. It encodes CASTSPGNNQPQHF.

The CDR3 nucleotides are TGTGCCAGCGAATCTCAGGCCTCAACTAATGAAAAACTGTTTTTT. Its translation is CASESQASTNEKLFF. The rearrangement uses TRBV2 and TRBJ1-4; D gene unclear. The length of the CDR3 is 15 residues. Germline V gives CDR1 SNHLY, CDR2 FYNNEI. V was clipped by 8 bases and J by 0 bases, with 13 bases between them.

As to this clone: Different DNA sequences within this sample yield the same CDR3. The genes are TRBV19 and TRBJ1-5; D possibly corresponds to TRBD1 (6 bases). CDR1 is LNHDA, CDR2 SQIVND, per germline (reference sequence). CDR3 size: 14 residues. Trimming removed 1 base at V and 10 bases at J, with 14 bases between. The CDR3 nucleotides are TGTGCCAGTAGTATAGGCGGGGGCGGGGCCCCCCAGCATTTT. It translates to CASSIGGGGAPQHF.

J is TRBJ2-3 and V is TRBV14, with D tentatively TRBD2 (7 bases). In germline, CDR1 is SGHDN, CDR2 FVKESK. Trimming cost V 1 base and J 0 bases, with 11 bases left between them. The CDR3 has 16 amino acids. CDR3: CASSQVAGASTDTQYF. Here the CDR3 DNA reads TGTGCCAGCAGCCAAGTGGCGGGGGCTAGCACAGATACGCAGTATTTT.

The chain recombines TRBV9 with TRBJ2-7; D is unclear. The CDR3 has 13 residues. Germline V gene sequence: CDR1 SGDLS, CDR2 YYNGEE. The ends were cut back, 0 bases at V and 5 bases at J, with 9 bases in the middle. The DNA for the CDR3 is TGTGCCAGCAGCGTAGCCCCCGGTGACGAGCAGTACTTC. Translating gives CASSVAPGDEQYF.

J is TRBJ1-5 and V is TRBV24-1; possibly TRBD1 for D (5 bases). The CDR3 sequence is 16 residues long. The germline gives CDR1 KGHDR, CDR2 SFDVKD. Trimming removed 2 bases from V and 2 bases from J, with 12 bases in between. CDR3 sequence (DNA): TGTGCCACCAGTGATTCATCGGGGGTAGGCAATCAGCCCCAGCATTTT. Translation: CATSDSSGVGNQPQHF.

This clone was picked up one time. This rearrangement joins TRBV7-2 to TRBJ2-7; 8 bases are shared with TRBD1. Germline trimming cut 2 bases from V and 3 bases from J; bases unmatched to any gene: 15. Germline V CDR1 and CDR2: SGHTA, FQGNSA. This CDR3 is built from 18 residues. The DNA of the CDR3 is TGTGCCAGCAGCTTAAAAGTGAGCGGACAGGGACACTTCTACGAGCAGTACTTC. It is translated as CASSLKVSGQGHFYEQYF.

The gene calls are TRBV19 and TRBJ1-4, with D perhaps matching TRBD1 (5 bases). The V and J ends lost 6 bases and 2 bases respectively, with 10 bases between them. The CDR3 extends over 14 amino acids. Germline loops: CDR1 LNHDA, CDR2 SQIVND (reference sequence). In DNA, the CDR3 is TGTGCCAGTAGGACTCAGGGCACTAATGAAAAACTGTTTTTT. Translating it yields CASRTQGTNEKLFF.

The V gene is TRBV7-8, the J gene TRBJ2-7; D unclear. The germline V gene has CDR1 SGHVS and CDR2 FQNEAQ. Trimming removed 0 bases at V and 2 bases at J, with 11 bases between. CDR3 length equals 15 residues. The CDR3 DNA is TGTGCCAGCAGCTTAGCATCGACTCTTACCTACGAGCAGTACTTC. Amino acids: CASSLASTLTYEQYF.

The rearrangement uses TRBV28 and TRBJ2-3; 9 nucleotides agree with TRBD1. CDR1 is MDHEN and CDR2 is SYDVKM in the germline V gene. This CDR3 comprises 15 residues. V lost 6 bases to trimming and J lost 4 bases; unmatched junction nucleotides: 8. The CDR3 reads CASRPPTGGADTQYF. The CDR3 region has the DNA TGTGCCAGCAGGCCTCCCACAGGGGGCGCAGATACGCAGTATTTT.

This clone was picked up many times. This chain connects TRBV4-1 to TRBJ2-4; TRBD2 aligns across 7 bases. CDR3 length: 17 amino acids. J was trimmed by 11 bases and V by 3 bases; bases with no gene match: 19. Germline V lookup: CDR1 MGHRA, CDR2 YSYEKL. The CDR3 region has the DNA TGCGCCAGCAGCCACCGATACCCACGGGGGGAGGGTGACCTTCAGTACTTC. Protein sequence: CASSHRYPRGEGDLQYF.

The chain has TRBV12-3 or TRBV12-4 and TRBJ2-1; D not certain. Trimming pared 10 bases from V and 3 bases from J, leaving 7 bases between. This CDR3 is built from 11 residues. The CDR3 here is CATVLYNEQFF. The CDR3 DNA sequence: TGTGCCACCGTCCTCTACAATGAGCAGTTCTTC.

The chain joins TRBV24-1 to TRBJ2-7; 7 nucleotides match TRBD2. This CDR3 has 13 amino acids. Germline CDR1 and CDR2: KGHDR and SFDVKD. V trimming: 9 bases; J trimming: 2 bases; junction bases outside the gene matches: 6. CDR3: CATAGAGAYEQYF. The CDR3, as DNA: TGTGCCACCGCGGGAGCGGGCGCCTACGAGCAGTACTTC.

The chain carries TRBV11-2 and TRBJ2-1; no clear D gene. In germline, CDR1 is SGHAT, CDR2 FQNNGV. The CDR3 totals 12 residues. The V end was cut by 5 bases, the J end by 10 bases, with 12 bases between. CDR3 loop: CASSVVSGEQFF. Written as DNA, the CDR3 is TGTGCCAGCAGCGTGGTGTCAGGAGAGCAGTTCTTC.

This chain joins TRBV6-1 and TRBJ2-1; D possibly corresponds to TRBD1 (5 bases). The CDR3 sequence is 14 residues long. Trimming stripped 2 bases from V and 6 bases from J, with 11 bases between. CDR1 and CDR2 from the germline V gene are MNHNS and SASEGT. CDR3 residues: CASSEHVGPNEQFF. DNA of the CDR3: TGTGCCAGCAGTGAACACGTGGGGCCCAATGAGCAGTTCTTC.

The rearrangement links TRBV27 to TRBJ2-3; 9 nucleotides agree with TRBD2. The junction had 11 bases not matched to a gene; V was cut back by 2 bases and J by 5 bases. Per the germline V gene, CDR1 is MNHEY and CDR2 is SMNVEV (reference sequence). The CDR3 totals 17 residues. CDR3 region: CASSLLSAGGPRDTQYF. CDR3 bases: TGTGCCAGCAGTTTACTTAGTGCGGGAGGGCCACGAGATACGCAGTATTTT.

The genes are TRBV6-6 and TRBJ2-7; 9 nucleotides agree with TRBD1. The CDR3 covers 14 residues. Germline assignment: CDR1 MNHNY and CDR2 SVGAGI (reference sequence). V trimming: 5 bases; J trimming: 3 bases; junction bases outside the gene matches: 5. The CDR3 reads CASSPTGQGYEQYF. CDR3 bases: TGTGCCAGCAGTCCAACGGGACAGGGCTACGAGCAGTACTTC.

The rearrangement links TRBV2 to TRBJ2-3; weak D call: TRBD2 (6 bases). Germline V lookup: CDR1 SNHLY, CDR2 FYNNEI. Trimming left V 4 bases short and J 5 bases short, with 16 bases between. The CDR3 runs to 15 residues. The chain's CDR3 is CASSALMGGRDTQYF. Written as DNA, the CDR3 is TGTGCCAGCAGTGCCTTGATGGGAGGTCGAGATACGCAGTATTTT.

The J gene is TRBJ1-5, the V gene TRBV7-9, with 7 bases fitting TRBD1. The V and J ends lost 4 bases and 4 bases, in that order; junction bases with no gene match: 7. The CDR3 is 15 amino acids. Germline-derived CDR1 and CDR2 are SEHNR and FQNEAQ (reference sequence). The CDR3: CASSSDREGNQPQHF. The CDR3 nucleotides are TGTGCCAGCAGCTCAGACAGGGAAGGTAATCAGCCCCAGCATTTT. Full variable domain (outside the CDR3, taken from reference TRBV7-9 and TRBJ1-5): DTGVSQNPRHKITKRGQNVTFRCDPISEHNRLYWYRQTLGQGPEFLTYFQNEAQLEKSRLLSDRFSAERPKGSFSTLEIQRTEQGDSAMYLCASSSDREGNQPQHFGDGTRLSIL.

This clone was seen more than once but under ten times. V usage is TRBV2 and J usage is TRBJ1-1, with D uncertain. The CDR3 loop spans 12 amino acids. From germline, CDR1 is SNHLY and CDR2 FYNNEI. The V gene lost 4 bases and the J gene lost 3 bases, with 6 bases spanning the gap. The CDR3 sequence is CASSVHYTEAFF. DNA of the CDR3: TGTGCCAGCAGTGTTCATTACACTGAAGCTTTCTTT.

This chain uses TRBV4-2 with TRBJ2-7, with 9 bases identical to TRBD1. Germline lookup yields CDR1 LGHNA and CDR2 YNFKEQ. V shed 1 base and J 4 bases; nucleotides not matched to a gene: 8. The CDR3 length is 16 residues. CDR3: CASSQGLHRGLYEQYF. The CDR3 bases are TGTGCCAGCAGCCAAGGGCTTCACAGGGGGCTATACGAGCAGTACTTC.

CDR3 nucleotide sequence: TGTGCCAGCAGCTTCGGTCAGGGGTATGGCTACACCTTC. This gives the protein CASSFGQGYGYTF. The chain combines TRBV7-3 with TRBJ1-2; TRBD1 is a possible D gene (6 bases). The CDR3 totals 13 residues. The germline V gene has CDR1 SGHTA and CDR2 FQGTGA. The V end was cut by 3 bases, the J end by 5 bases, with 10 bases between.

This rearrangement joins TRBV27 to TRBJ1-2; D ambiguous. Germline CDR1 is MNHEY and CDR2 is SMNVEV (reference sequence). The CDR3 extends over 13 amino acids. The germline V and J ends were trimmed by 6 bases and 4 bases, with 12 bases remaining between them. This chain's CDR3 is CASSSLRGYGYTF. The CDR3 DNA reads as TGTGCCAGCAGCTCGCTGCGTGGCTATGGCTACACCTTC.

The V call is TRBV11-2, the J call TRBJ1-5; TRBD1 aligns across 8 bases. The CDR3 sequence is 13 residues long. CDR1 and CDR2 (germline): SGHAT, FQNNGV. V shed 5 bases and J 7 bases; nucleotides not matched to a gene: 4. CDR3 sequence reads: CASSPDREQPQHF. In DNA form, the CDR3 reads TGTGCCAGCAGCCCGGACAGGGAACAGCCCCAGCATTTT.

The chain uses TRBV19 and TRBJ1-6; D is uncertain. V lost 7 bases and J 7 bases, leaving 17 bases between the germline ends. The CDR3 length is 15 residues. Germline-derived CDR1 and CDR2 are LNHDA and SQIVND (reference sequence). The CDR3 sequence is CASNQDWNQNSPLHF. In nucleotides, the CDR3 is TGTGCCAGTAACCAGGATTGGAATCAAAATTCACCCCTCCACTTT.

V gene TRBV25-1 combines with J gene TRBJ1-4; 8 bases fit TRBD1. V was pared by 4 bases and J by 7 bases, with 14 bases of the junction left unmatched. CDR1 MGHDK and CDR2 SYGVNS come from the germline V gene. The CDR3 totals 17 residues. CDR3 loop: CASSGLSGQGLSEKLFF. Here the CDR3 DNA reads TGTGCCAGCAGTGGATTATCAGGACAGGGTTTGAGTGAAAAACTGTTTTTT.

The chain carries TRBV11-2 and TRBJ2-5, with TRBD1 matching over 7 bases. J gave up 0 bases and V 11 bases, and 21 bases lay outside the gene matches. There are 18 residues in the CDR3. Germline CDR1 reads SGHAT; CDR2 reads FQNNGV. The CDR3 reads CASAGGDGVRMNQETQYF. CDR3 coding DNA: TGTGCCTCGGCAGGGGGTGACGGCGTTAGGATGAACCAAGAGACCCAGTACTTC.

About this clone: As the CDR3 is not closed by the conserved phenylalanine or tryptophan, this likely results from a read error. Because the CDR3's place on the DNA is in doubt, the DNA is left out and the CDR3 is given as listed by TCRdb. This rearrangement joins TRBV2 to TRBJ2-7; TRBD1, the table's D call, lacks a check against the DNA. In germline, CDR1 is SNHLY, CDR2 FYNNEI. Both ends counted, the CDR3 spans 12 residues. This chain's CDR3 is CASSTPGTALFY.

Written as DNA, the CDR3 is TGCGCCAGCAGTGCGCGCCGTAACGAGCAGTACTTC. Translating gives CASSARRNEQYF. This chain joins TRBV10-2 and TRBJ2-7; D ambiguous. The V gene's germline CDR1 is WSHSY and CDR2 SAAADI. The CDR3 totals 12 residues. The germline V and J ends were trimmed by 4 bases and 5 bases, with 9 bases remaining between them.

This sequence joins TRBV5-6 and TRBJ2-1, with 10 positions matching TRBD2. The J segment lost 9 bases and the V segment lost 0 bases, leaving 9 bases of the junction unmatched. Germline loops: CDR1 SGHDT, CDR2 YYEEEE. CDR3 length: 16 amino acids. This CDR3 is CASSLVASGSMGEQFF. The CDR3 DNA sequence: TGTGCCAGCAGCTTGGTGGCTAGCGGGAGTATGGGTGAGCAGTTCTTC.

The gene calls are TRBV5-6 and TRBJ2-3, with 7 bases lining up with TRBD2. Germline values: CDR1 SGHDT, CDR2 YYEEEE. This CDR3 has 13 residues. After removal of 2 bases from V and 4 bases from J, the junction contained 1 base not matched to a gene. CDR3 DNA sequence: TGTGCCAGCAGCTTAGGGAGGGCAGATACGCAGTATTTT. Translated: CASSLGRADTQYF. Variable domain in full (rest from reference TRBV5-6 and TRBJ2-3): DAGVTQSPTHLIKTRGQQVTLRCSPKSGHDTVSWYQQALGQGPQFIFQYYEEEERQRGNFPDRFSGHQFPNYSSELNVNALLLGDSALYLCASSLGRADTQYFGPGTRLTVL.

The count of this clone is one. The J gene is TRBJ2-7, the V gene TRBV3-1 (or the pseudogene TRBV3-2); D is undetermined. The CDR3 covers 15 residues. V was clipped by 1 base and J by 0 bases, with 10 bases between them. CDR1 and CDR2 from the germline V gene are LGHDT and YNNKEL (reference sequence). This CDR3 is CASSQGSGYSYEQYF. CDR3 DNA: TGTGCCAGCAGCCAAGGATCAGGTTACTCCTACGAGCAGTACTTC.